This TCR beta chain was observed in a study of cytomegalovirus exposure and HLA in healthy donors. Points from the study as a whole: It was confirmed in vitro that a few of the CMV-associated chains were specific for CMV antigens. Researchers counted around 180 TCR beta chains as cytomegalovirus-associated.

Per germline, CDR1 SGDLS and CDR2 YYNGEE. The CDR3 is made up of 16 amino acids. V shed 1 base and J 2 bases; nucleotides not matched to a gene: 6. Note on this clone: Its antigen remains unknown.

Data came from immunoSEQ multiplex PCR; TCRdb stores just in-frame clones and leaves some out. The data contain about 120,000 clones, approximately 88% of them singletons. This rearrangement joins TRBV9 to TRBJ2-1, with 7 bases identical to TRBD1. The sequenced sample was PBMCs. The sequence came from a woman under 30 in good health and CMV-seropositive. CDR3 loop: CASSVRVGTAYNEQFF. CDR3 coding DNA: TGTGCCAGCAGCGTAAGGGTGGGGACAGCCTACAATGAGCAGTTCTTC.